Each of the 13 T cell receptor beta chains below was sequenced from the same sample in a study of beta chain features in type 1 diabetes. Study outcomes and limitations: Across all four CD4+ subsets, people with type 1 diabetes showed modestly shorter TCRB CDR3s.

The antigens for these receptors are not known. Since all of the isolated RNA was reverse transcribed, expressed TCRB transcripts were what got sequenced. Clones were read by immunoSEQ multiplex PCR, and TCRdb kept only the in-frame ones, dropping some. The table records under 350,000 clones, roughly 25% of them present only once. The sample comprised naive CD4+ T cells from blood. These receptors originate from a woman aged 30 to 39 with type 1 diabetes.

The V gene is TRBV5-6, the J gene TRBJ1-2; D uncertain. The germline gives CDR1 SGHDT, CDR2 YYEEEE. This CDR3 region has 14 residues. Trimming removed 1 base at V and 4 bases at J, with 11 bases between. The CDR3 sequence is CASSLWQEGYGYTF. The CDR3 coding sequence is TGTGCCAGCAGCTTGTGGCAGGAGGGCTATGGCTACACCTTC. The whole variable domain, filled in from reference TRBV5-6 and TRBJ1-2, reads DAGVTQSPTHLIKTRGQQVTLRCSPKSGHDTVSWYQQALGQGPQFIFQYYEEEERQRGNFPDRFSGHQFPNYSSELNVNALLLGDSALYLCASSLWQEGYGYTFGSGTRLTVV.

The chain carries TRBV19 and TRBJ2-6, with 9 bases matching TRBD1. The CDR3 sequence is 14 residues long. Germline CDR1 and CDR2: LNHDA and SQIVND (reference sequence). J gave up 2 bases and V 8 bases, and 1 base lay outside the gene matches. The CDR3 spells CASYRGPGANVLTF. In DNA form, the CDR3 reads TGTGCCAGTTACAGGGGGCCTGGGGCCAACGTCCTGACTTTC.

The chain is built from TRBV30 and TRBJ2-5; D call uncertain. CDR1 GTSNPN and CDR2 SVGIG come from the germline V gene (reference sequence). CDR3 length: 11 residues. Trimming removed 2 bases at V and 4 bases at J, with 5 bases between. This CDR3 is CAWSSVETQYF. The CDR3 DNA sequence: TGTGCCTGGAGTAGCGTAGAGACCCAGTACTTC.

The rearrangement joins TRBV29-1 to TRBJ2-7; D is ambiguous. From germline, CDR1 is SQVTM and CDR2 ANQGSEA. This CDR3 has 12 residues. Trimming cost V 4 bases and J 2 bases, with 9 bases left between them. CDR3: CSVVGSTYEQYF. CDR3 DNA: TGCAGCGTTGTTGGCAGTACCTACGAGCAGTACTTC.

The chain uses TRBV9 and TRBJ2-1, with 7 bases that match TRBD1. The V segment lost 4 bases and the J segment 5 bases; nucleotides outside the gene matches: 6. This CDR3 has 14 residues. Germline V lookup: CDR1 SGDLS, CDR2 YYNGEE. The CDR3: CASSPSGQDNEQFF. The CDR3 region has the DNA TGTGCCAGCAGCCCCAGTGGACAGGACAATGAGCAGTTCTTC.

This clone came up many times. V and J are TRBV23-1 and TRBJ2-7, with 9 positions matching TRBD1. TRBV23-1 is flagged as an ORF with uncertain function. The CDR3 sequence is 14 residues long. V lost 4 bases to trimming and J lost 5 bases; unmatched junction nucleotides: 6. The CDR3 loop is CASSRRDRDHEQYF. CDR3 in DNA: TGCGCCAGCAGTCGCCGGGACAGGGACCACGAGCAGTACTTC.

A few counts support this clone. This CDR3 reads CASSAQGNEQFF. The CDR3 coding sequence is TGCGCCAGCAGCGCACAGGGGAATGAGCAGTTCTTC. This chain links TRBV5-1 with TRBJ2-1, with 7 bases lining up with TRBD1. Germline CDR1 is SGHRS and CDR2 is YFSETQ. V lost 4 bases to trimming and J lost 7 bases; unmatched junction nucleotides: 2. This CDR3 is built from 12 residues.

This clone turned up a few times. The genes are TRBV4-1 and TRBJ1-2; maybe TRBD1 (6 bases). With 4 bases removed from V and 2 bases from J, the gap between germline ends came to 8 bases. In germline, CDR1 is MGHRA, CDR2 YSYEKL. This CDR3 is 13 amino acids long. CDR3 DNA: TGCGCCAGCAGCCGGACAGTGAACTATGGCTACACCTTC. It encodes CASSRTVNYGYTF.

V usage is TRBV29-1 and J usage is TRBJ2-7; tentatively, D is TRBD1 (7 bases). Germline values: CDR1 SQVTM, CDR2 ANQGSEA. With 6 bases removed from V and 3 bases from J, the gap between germline ends came to 21 bases. This CDR3 has 15 residues. The CDR3 loop reads CSVGPRGRLFYEQYF. CDR3 DNA: TGCAGCGTGGGGCCCAGGGGGAGGCTTTTCTACGAGCAGTACTTC.

This clone was detected ten times or more. The CDR3 reads CASSLGHEQFF. The DNA for the CDR3 is TGTGCCAGCAGCTTGGGCCATGAGCAGTTCTTC. V usage is TRBV7-2 and J usage is TRBJ2-1; D unclear. Trimming left V 3 bases short and J 8 bases short, with 5 bases between. CDR3 size: 11 residues. Germline V gives CDR1 SGHTA, CDR2 FQGNSA.

This rearrangement joins TRBV30 to TRBJ1-1, with 8 positions matching TRBD1. CDR1 and CDR2 (germline): GTSNPN, SVGIG (reference sequence). The CDR3 spans 16 residues. V trimming: 1 base; J trimming: 0 bases; junction bases outside the gene matches: 7. The CDR3 nucleotides are TGTGCCTGGAGTGCCTCGGGGACAGGAGTGAACACTGAAGCTTTCTTT. Protein sequence: CAWSASGTGVNTEAFF.

The chain recombines TRBV4-2 with TRBJ1-1; 10 bases align to TRBD1. V shed 3 bases and J 5 bases; nucleotides not matched to a gene: 6. The germline V gene has CDR1 LGHNA and CDR2 YNFKEQ. The CDR3 sequence is 15 residues long. The CDR3 protein is CASSHGPGQGTEAFF. The DNA for the CDR3 is TGTGCCAGCAGCCACGGACCGGGACAGGGGACTGAAGCTTTCTTT.

The chain joins TRBV30 to TRBJ1-2; D is unresolved. V lost 2 bases and J lost 8, with 12 bases in between. From germline, CDR1 is GTSNPN and CDR2 SVGIG (reference sequence). The CDR3 loop spans 12 amino acids. This CDR3 is CAWSQTPVGYTF. DNA of the CDR3: TGTGCCTGGAGTCAAACTCCTGTCGGCTACACCTTC.